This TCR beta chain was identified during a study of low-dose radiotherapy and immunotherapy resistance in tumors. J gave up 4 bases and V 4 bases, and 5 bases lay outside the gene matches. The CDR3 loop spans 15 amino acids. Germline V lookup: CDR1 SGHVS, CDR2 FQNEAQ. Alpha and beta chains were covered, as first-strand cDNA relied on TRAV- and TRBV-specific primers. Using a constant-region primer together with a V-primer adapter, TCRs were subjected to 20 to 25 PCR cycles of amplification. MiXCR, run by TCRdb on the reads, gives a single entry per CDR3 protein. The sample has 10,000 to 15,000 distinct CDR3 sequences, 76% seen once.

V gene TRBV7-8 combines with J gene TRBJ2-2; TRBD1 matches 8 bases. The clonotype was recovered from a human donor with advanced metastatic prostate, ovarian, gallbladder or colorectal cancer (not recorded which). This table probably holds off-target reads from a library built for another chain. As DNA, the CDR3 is TGTGCCAGCAGCTCTCAGGGGGCGGGCACCGGGGAGCTGTTTTTT. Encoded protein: CASSSQGAGTGELFF.